A selection of T cell receptor beta chains follows, all from one sample in a study of T-cell memory formation after mild COVID-19. TCRdb recomputed calls from the 5' RACE reads with MiXCR, one row per CDR3 protein. Among under 250,000 distinct CDR3 sequences listed, more than 8% were seen once. The source material was PBMCs or a T cell subset sorted from them (not recorded which). All receptors come from a man aged 18-30 years who had mild COVID-19 (a few samples of this study predate the infection). Cell type and time point are not known. CDR3s include the opening cysteine and the closing phenylalanine or tryptophan. A D gene is named only where the DNA matches it firmly. Rows give clone size only sometimes, using once, few, many, or a class for an expanded clone.

D gene	V gene	clone size	J gene	CDR3 DNA	CDR3 protein
TRBD1	TRBV5-6	-	TRBJ1-1	TGTGCCAGCATTTTTAGGGGGCCCAAGAACACTGAAGCTTTCTTT	CASIFRGPKNTEAFF
TRBD2	TRBV13	many	TRBJ2-5	TGTGCCAGCAGCTTAGGCCTAGCGGGGGGGCTCGAGACCCAGTACTTC	CASSLGLAGGLETQYF
-	TRBV10-3	-	TRBJ2-3	TGTGCCATCAGTGAGAGAGGCAGGGCGGTAGATACGCAGTATTTT	CAISERGRAVDTQYF
-	TRBV6-5	few	TRBJ1-6	TGTGCCAGCAGTTCGAGATCTGGAGGGAGTAATTCACCCCTCCACTTT	CASSSRSGGSNSPLHF
-	TRBV4-2	few	TRBJ2-3	TGTGCCAGCAGCCAAGAAGGACCGGGGGTTGTAGGCACAGATACGCAGTATTTT	CASSQEGPGVVGTDTQYF
-	TRBV7-2	-	TRBJ1-5	TGTGCCAGCAGCTCGGGACACCAGCCCGTACCCCAGCATTTT	CASSSGHQPVPQHF
-	TRBV6-1	few	TRBJ1-2	TGTGCCAGCAGTGAAGCCTGGGGGGGGGATGGCTACACCTTC	CASSEAWGGDGYTF
-	TRBV14	few	TRBJ2-3	TGTGCCAGCAGCCAAGATCCCCCCCGGCTGGGTGCCACAGATACGCAGTATTTT	CASSQDPPRLGATDTQYF
-	TRBV19	-	TRBJ2-5	TGTGCCAGTAGTATAAGGGGAGTAGCCCAAGAGACCCAGTACTTC	CASSIRGVAQETQYF
TRBD1	TRBV12-3/TRBV12-4	few	TRBJ2-5	TGTGCCAGCAGTGAGGGACAGATCCAAGAGACCCAGTACTTC	CASSEGQIQETQYF
TRBD2	TRBV10-3	few	TRBJ2-1	TGTGCGCATCGGCCTAGCGGGGGGTACAATGAGCAGTTCTTC	CAHRPSGGYNEQFF
TRBD2	TRBV12-3/TRBV12-4	-	TRBJ2-1	TGTGCCAGCAGCTTCGACGGGGGGGCCCTCTACAATGAGCAGTTCTTC	CASSFDGGALYNEQFF
-	TRBV6-6	few	TRBJ1-1	TGTGCCAGCAAGGCAGGGGTTGGGACTGAAGCTTTCTTT	CASKAGVGTEAFF
TRBD1	TRBV27	-	TRBJ1-2	TGTGCCAGCAGTCCATCGACAGGGGGCTACTATGGCTACACCTTC	CASSPSTGGYYGYTF
-	TRBV20-1	-	TRBJ1-6	TGCAGTGCTAGGTCTGAGGGCTGGGGATCACCCCTCCACTTT	CSARSEGWGSPLHF
-	TRBV3-1	-	TRBJ1-1	TGTGCCAGCAGCTTAGGAGGGTCGAGAGACACTGAAGCTTTCTTT	CASSLGGSRDTEAFF
-	TRBV29-1	few	TRBJ1-1	TGCAGCGTTGTCCGGGGGACGGGGAACACTGAAGCTTTCTTT	CSVVRGTGNTEAFF
TRBD1	TRBV6-6	-	TRBJ1-5	TGTGCCACCTCGACCCGGGGACAGGGCCTTCAGCCCCAGCATTTT	CATSTRGQGLQPQHF
-	TRBV9	few	TRBJ2-5	TGTGCCAGCAGCGCCTCAGGGGGGCGGGAGACCCAGTACTTC	CASSASGGRETQYF
-	TRBV12-3/TRBV12-4	many	TRBJ1-4	TGTGCCAGCAGAGCCGCGGGGCAGGGGTGGGAAAAACTGTTTTTT	CASRAAGQGWEKLFF
-	TRBV6-5	few	TRBJ1-5	TGTGCCAGCAGTGCGAGGAGCAATCAGCCCCAGCATTTT	CASSARSNQPQHF
-	TRBV2	-	TRBJ1-6	TGTGCCAGCAGTAAAACAGGGTTCTTGAATAATTCACCCCTCCACTTT	CASSKTGFLNNSPLHF
-	TRBV4-3	few	TRBJ2-5	TGCGCCAGCAGCCAAGATTTCTTCGGCGTGGAGACCCAGTACTTC	CASSQDFFGVETQYF
-	TRBV5-1	-	TRBJ2-1	TGCGCCAGCAGCTCGGGCGGGGCCCCCTACAATGAGCAGTTCTTC	CASSSGGAPYNEQFF
TRBD1	TRBV9	-	TRBJ2-1	TGTGCCAGCAGCGGGGGACAGGGCCCGTCAAGTCGTTTCAATGAGCAGTTCTTC	CASSGGQGPSSRFNEQFF
-	TRBV7-6	-	TRBJ2-5	TGTGCCAGCAGCTCAACCCCCGGGACTGCGGAGACCCAGTACTTC	CASSSTPGTAETQYF
-	TRBV5-6	-	TRBJ2-7	TGTGCCAGCAGCCATACAAGGGGCGACTACTCCTACGAGCAGTACTTC	CASSHTRGDYSYEQYF
TRBD1	TRBV4-2	-	TRBJ2-7	TGTGCCAGCAGCCAGTTGACAGGGGTCTCCTACGAGCAGTACTTC	CASSQLTGVSYEQYF
-	TRBV7-2	-	TRBJ2-3	TGTGCCAGCAGCTTAGACCGGGAAGATACGCAGTATTTT	CASSLDREDTQYF
TRBD2	TRBV5-1	few	TRBJ2-1	TGCGCCAGCAGTCGGGCGGGTAGCGGGGGTATATTAGATGAGCAGTTCTTC	CASSRAGSGGILDEQFF
-	TRBV7-8	many	TRBJ2-1	TGTGCCAGCAGCTTGGGGGGGCTTTCGGGTGAGCAGTTCTTC	CASSLGGLSGEQFF
-	TRBV5-1	few	TRBJ2-2	TGCGCCAGCAGCCTGGGGGCCGGGACCGGGGAGCTGTTTTTT	CASSLGAGTGELFF